The entry that follows covers one TCR beta chain sequence. The antigen is not known. This specimen comes from a study of OX40 agonist ivuxolimab in advanced cancers. The CDR3 length is 15 residues. The V end lost 1 base, the J end lost 2 bases, and 11 bases lay between the germline ends. Germline CDR1 is SGHAT and CDR2 is FQNNGV. Whole-study findings and limits: Among the least clonally expanded were partial responders at 0.1-3.0 mg/kg.

Only in-frame clones appear in the TCRdb table, and some are missing; sequencing was by immunoSEQ multiplex PCR. Of tens of thousands of clones listed, roughly 83% were seen once; the top ten hold 20%. Baseline, cycle 4 day 1, and cycle 7 day 1 were the blood sampling points. This specimen consisted of CD4+ or CD8+ T cells sorted from blood, obtained in a trial of the OX40 agonist ivuxolimab. V and J are TRBV11-2 and TRBJ1-1; no definite D call. The TCR sequence derives from an adult with an advanced solid tumor such as melanoma, head and neck, liver or kidney cancer. Here the CDR3 reads CASSLGRASNTEAFF. CDR3 sequence (DNA): TGTGCCAGCAGCTTAGGACGCGCTTCTAACACTGAAGCTTTCTTT.